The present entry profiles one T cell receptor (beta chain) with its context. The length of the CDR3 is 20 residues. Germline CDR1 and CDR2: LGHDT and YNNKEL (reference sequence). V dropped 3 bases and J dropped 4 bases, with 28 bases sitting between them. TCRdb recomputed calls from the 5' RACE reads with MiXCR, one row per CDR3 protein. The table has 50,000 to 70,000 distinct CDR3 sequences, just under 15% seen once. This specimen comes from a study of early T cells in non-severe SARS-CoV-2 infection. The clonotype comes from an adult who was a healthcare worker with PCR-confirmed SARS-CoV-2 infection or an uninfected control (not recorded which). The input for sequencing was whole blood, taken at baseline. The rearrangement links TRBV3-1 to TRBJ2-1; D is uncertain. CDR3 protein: CASSQSKAPRSNLIYNEQFF. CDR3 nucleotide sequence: TGTGCCAGCAGCCAGTCGAAAGCTCCTCGGTCGAACCTTATTTACAATGAGCAGTTCTTC.